Described below is a single T cell receptor beta chain sequence and its context. These data belong to a study of cytotoxic CD8 clonotypes in ibrutinib-treated CLL. Data came from immunoSEQ multiplex PCR; TCRdb stores just in-frame clones and leaves some out. The sample has some 150,000 clones, approximately 80% seen once. The CDR3 spans 14 residues. Trimming pared 1 base from V and 12 bases from J, leaving 13 bases between. The germline CDR1 and CDR2 sequences are SGHDN and FVKESK. This clonotype was obtained from a human donor with chronic lymphocytic leukemia. This chain links TRBV14 with TRBJ1-6, with D tentatively TRBD1 (6 bases). Sequenced material: PBMCs, taken after 12 months of ibrutinib treatment. The CDR3 region is CASSQVGRGRPLHF. The CDR3 nucleotides are TGTGCCAGCAGCCAAGTCGGCAGGGGCCGACCCCTCCACTTT.